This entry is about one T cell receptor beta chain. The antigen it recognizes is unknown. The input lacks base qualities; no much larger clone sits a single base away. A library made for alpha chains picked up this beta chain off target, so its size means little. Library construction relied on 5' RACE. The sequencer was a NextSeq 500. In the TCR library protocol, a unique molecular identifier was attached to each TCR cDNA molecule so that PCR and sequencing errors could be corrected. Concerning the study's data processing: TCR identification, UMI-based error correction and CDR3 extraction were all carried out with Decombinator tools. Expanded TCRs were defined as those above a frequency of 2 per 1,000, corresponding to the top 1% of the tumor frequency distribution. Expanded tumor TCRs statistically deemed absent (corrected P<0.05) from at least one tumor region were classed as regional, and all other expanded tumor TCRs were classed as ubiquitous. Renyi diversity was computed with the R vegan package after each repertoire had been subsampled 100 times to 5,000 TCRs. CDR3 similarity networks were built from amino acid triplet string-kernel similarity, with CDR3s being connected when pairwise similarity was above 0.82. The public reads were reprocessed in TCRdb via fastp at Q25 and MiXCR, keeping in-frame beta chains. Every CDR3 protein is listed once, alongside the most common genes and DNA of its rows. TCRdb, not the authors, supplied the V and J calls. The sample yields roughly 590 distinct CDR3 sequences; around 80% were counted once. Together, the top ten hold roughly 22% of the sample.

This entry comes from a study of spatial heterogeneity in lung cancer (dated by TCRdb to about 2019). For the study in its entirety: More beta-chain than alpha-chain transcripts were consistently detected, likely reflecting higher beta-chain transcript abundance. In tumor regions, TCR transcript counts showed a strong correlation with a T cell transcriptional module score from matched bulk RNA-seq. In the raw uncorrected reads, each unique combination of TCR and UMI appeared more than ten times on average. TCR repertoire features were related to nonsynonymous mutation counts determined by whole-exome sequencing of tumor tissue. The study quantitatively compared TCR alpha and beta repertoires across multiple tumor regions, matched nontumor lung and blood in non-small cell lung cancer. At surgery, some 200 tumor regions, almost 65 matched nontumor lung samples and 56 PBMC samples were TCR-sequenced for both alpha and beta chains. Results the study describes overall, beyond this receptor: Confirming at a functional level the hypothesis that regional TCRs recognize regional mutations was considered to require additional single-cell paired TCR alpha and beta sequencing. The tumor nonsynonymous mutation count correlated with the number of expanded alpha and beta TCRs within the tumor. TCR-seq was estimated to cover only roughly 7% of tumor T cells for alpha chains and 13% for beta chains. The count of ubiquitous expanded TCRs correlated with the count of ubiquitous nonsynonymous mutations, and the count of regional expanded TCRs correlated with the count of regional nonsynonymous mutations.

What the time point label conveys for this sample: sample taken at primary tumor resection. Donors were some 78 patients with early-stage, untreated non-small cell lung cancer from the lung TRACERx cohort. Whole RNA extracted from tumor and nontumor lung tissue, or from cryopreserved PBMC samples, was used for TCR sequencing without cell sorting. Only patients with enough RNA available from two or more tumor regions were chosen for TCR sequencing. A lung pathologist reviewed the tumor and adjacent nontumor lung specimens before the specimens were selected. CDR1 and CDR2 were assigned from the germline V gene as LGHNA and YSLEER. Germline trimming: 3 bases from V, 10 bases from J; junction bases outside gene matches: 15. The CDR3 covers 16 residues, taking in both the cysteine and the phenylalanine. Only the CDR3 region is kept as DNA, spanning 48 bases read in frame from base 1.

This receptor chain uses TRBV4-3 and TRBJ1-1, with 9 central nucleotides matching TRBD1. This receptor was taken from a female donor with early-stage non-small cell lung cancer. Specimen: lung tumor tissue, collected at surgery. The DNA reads TGCGCCAGCAGCCAGAACACAGGGGGCGAAGGTGAGGTAGCTTTCTTT. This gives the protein CASSQNTGGEGEVAFF.